Each of the 24 T cell receptor beta chains below was sequenced from the same sample in a study of CD8 T cells in Susac syndrome. A quantity of roughly 0.5 to 1 ug RNA underwent reverse transcription using random hexamers. TCRdb reanalysed the immunoSEQ multiplex PCR reads using MiXCR and keeps one entry per CDR3 protein. The table includes under 200,000 distinct CDR3 sequences, roughly 92% detected once. Material for sequencing was CD4+ T cells from PBMCs. Every receptor here comes from a human donor with Susac syndrome.

The chain uses TRBV4-1 and TRBJ2-1; no firm D call. This CDR3 region has 16 residues. V was pared by 0 bases and J by 1 base, with 10 bases between. The germline V gene encodes CDR1 MGHRA and CDR2 YSYEKL. The CDR3 is CASSQDLGLSYNEQFF. The CDR3 DNA sequence: TGCGCCAGCAGCCAAGATCTGGGGTTATCCTACAATGAGCAGTTCTTC.

This clonotype has only one observation. The chain combines TRBV29-1 with TRBJ1-4; no reliable D call. This CDR3 is built from 12 residues. The germline V gene has CDR1 SQVTM and CDR2 ANQGSEA. Trimming took 4 bases from V and 5 from J, leaving 8 bases between them. The CDR3, as DNA: TGCAGCGTTGCCGGACTGAATGAAAAACTGTTTTTT. Translated: CSVAGLNEKLFF.

The rearrangement links TRBV9 to TRBJ2-5, with unresolved D. V lost 2 bases, J lost 1 base, and 6 bases lay in between. The germline CDR1 and CDR2 sequences are SGDLS and YYNGEE. CDR3 size: 13 residues. CDR3 region: CASSVIPQETQYF. The CDR3 DNA reads TGTGCCAGCAGCGTGATTCCCCAAGAGACCCAGTACTTC. The full variable domain, in which reference TRBV9 and TRBJ2-5 provide the parts outside the CDR3, is DSGVTQTPKHLITATGQRVTLRCSPRSGDLSVYWYQQSLDQGLQFLIQYYNGEERAKGNILERFSAQQFPDLHSELNLSSLELGDSALYFCASSVIPQETQYFGPGTRLLVL.

DNA for the CDR3: TGCGCCAGCAGTGAGAGCACAGACATGAACACTGAAGCTTTCTTT. Translated: CASSESTDMNTEAFF. This chain links TRBV10-2 with TRBJ1-1, with D hard to call. V was shortened by 2 bases and J by 0 bases, with 10 bases between the two germline ends. The CDR3 sequence is 15 residues long. Germline V gene data show CDR1 as WSHSY and CDR2 as SAAADI.

V gene TRBV7-3 combines with J gene TRBJ2-2; possibly TRBD2 for D (5 bases). In germline, CDR1 is SGHTA, CDR2 FQGTGA. The V end was cut by 5 bases, the J end by 4 bases, with 11 bases between. The CDR3 has 14 amino acids. The CDR3 region has the DNA TGTGCCAGCAGCCCCGGCGGGTTCACCGGGGAGCTGTTTTTT. It codes for CASSPGGFTGELFF.

The chain recombines TRBV2 with TRBJ2-1; 9 bases align to TRBD2. CDR1 is SNHLY and CDR2 is FYNNEI in the germline V gene. With 4 bases clipped from V and 5 bases from J, the junction kept 6 bases outside the gene matches. The CDR3 totals 15 residues. CDR3 DNA sequence: TGTGCCAGCAGTGTGTTTGCGGGGGGGCACAATGAGCAGTTCTTC. Protein sequence: CASSVFAGGHNEQFF.

This chain connects TRBV4-1 to TRBJ1-1; D not resolved. Germline-derived CDR1 and CDR2 are MGHRA and YSYEKL. Between the trimmed V and J ends, which lost 4 bases and 5 bases, there was a span of 14 bases. This CDR3 has 14 residues. The CDR3 nucleotides read TGCGCCAGCAGCCGCTTACTTGATAGGACTGAAGCTTTCTTT. Its translation: CASSRLLDRTEAFF.

This chain links TRBV5-6 with TRBJ2-6; D may correspond to TRBD1 or TRBD2 (5 bases each). There are 16 residues in the CDR3. V lost 0 bases and J lost 4, with 11 bases in between. Germline CDR1 reads SGHDT; CDR2 reads YYEEEE. The CDR3 is CASSLGWGSGANVLTF. CDR3 DNA sequence: TGTGCCAGCAGCTTGGGGTGGGGGTCCGGGGCCAACGTCCTGACTTTC.

This clonotype came up a few times. Germline is not matched at one junction end, which may reflect a read error. V is TRBV7-7 and J is TRBJ2-5, with D uncertain. The CDR3 totals 13 residues. The germline CDR1 and CDR2 sequences are SSHAT and FNYEAQ (reference sequence). The CDR3 loop reads CASSRQVQETQYF. The CDR3 DNA follows: TGTGCTAGCAGCCGACAAGTCCAAGAGACCCAGTACTTC.

The chain links TRBV29-1 to TRBJ2-4; no definite D call. Between the trimmed V and J ends, which lost 4 bases and 3 bases, there was a span of 13 bases. Germline V gene lookup returns CDR1 SQVTM and CDR2 ANQGSEA. CDR3 length: 14 residues. CDR3 loop: CSVVKDQSKNIQYF. The CDR3 DNA follows: TGCAGCGTTGTCAAGGACCAGAGCAAAAACATTCAGTACTTC.

This rearrangement joins TRBV6-2 or TRBV6-3 to TRBJ2-1; perhaps TRBD1 as D (6 bases). V dropped 7 bases and J dropped 3 bases, with 13 bases sitting between them. Germline V gene lookup returns CDR1 MNHEY and CDR2 SVGEGT. The length of the CDR3 is 14 residues. In DNA form, the CDR3 reads TGTGCCAGCATCAGGGACACACACTACAATGAGCAGTTCTTC. Its translation is CASIRDTHYNEQFF.

The chain joins TRBV18 to TRBJ2-3; no clear D gene. There are 16 residues in the CDR3. The V gene's germline CDR1 is KGHSH and CDR2 LQKENI. Trimming removed 0 bases at V and 0 bases at J, with 10 bases between. CDR3 loop: CASSPPDVSSTDTQYF. The CDR3 nucleotides are TGTGCCAGCTCACCACCGGATGTTTCAAGCACAGATACGCAGTATTTT.

In DNA form, the CDR3 reads TGTGCCACCAGCAGAGATGACCGGGACAGGGGAAAAAGGCAGTACTTC. Translating it yields CATSRDDRDRGKRQYF. The chain employs TRBV15 and TRBJ2-7; 10 bases agree with TRBD1. The V gene end was trimmed by 0 bases and the J gene end by 9 bases; junction bases not matched to a gene: 11. The germline gives CDR1 LNHNV, CDR2 YYDKDF (reference sequence). This CDR3 has 16 amino acids.

The CDR3 is CASSPRPSTGKNTEAFF. The CDR3 nucleotides are TGTGCCAGCAGTCCCAGGCCTTCGACAGGGAAGAACACTGAAGCTTTCTTT. The rearrangement links TRBV25-1 to TRBJ1-1; 7 positions match TRBD1. Germline V gene lookup returns CDR1 MGHDK and CDR2 SYGVNS. CDR3 size: 17 residues. V trimming: 5 bases; J trimming: 1 base; junction bases outside the gene matches: 13.

The genes are TRBV12-3 or TRBV12-4 and TRBJ2-1; 9 nucleotides line up with TRBD1. The CDR3 has 15 residues. V lost 5 bases and J lost 4; bases outside the gene matches: 6. This chain's CDR3 is CASSTRDRAYNEQFF. CDR3 nucleotides: TGTGCCAGCAGTACTAGGGACAGGGCTTACAATGAGCAGTTCTTC.

This chain joins TRBV5-1 and TRBJ2-1, with a weak D call TRBD1 (6 bases). Germline V lookup: CDR1 SGHRS, CDR2 YFSETQ. Trimming shortened V by 4 bases and J by 8 bases, and 13 bases separated the two germline ends. The CDR3 spans 13 residues. CDR3 protein: CASSLTGWDEQFF. The CDR3 region has the DNA TGCGCCAGCAGCCTCACAGGGTGGGATGAGCAGTTCTTC.

This chain joins TRBV27 and TRBJ2-7, with D perhaps matching TRBD2 (5 bases). CDR1 and CDR2 (germline): MNHEY, SMNVEV (reference sequence). V was cut by 2 bases and J by 3 bases, with 11 bases left in between. The CDR3 extends over 14 amino acids. The CDR3 loop reads CASSLSLASYEQYF. The CDR3 bases are TGTGCCAGCAGTTTAAGTCTAGCAAGCTACGAGCAGTACTTC.

The chain uses TRBV9 and TRBJ2-3; 8 bases match TRBD2. After removal of 2 bases from V and 2 bases from J, the junction contained 4 bases not matched to a gene. In germline, CDR1 is SGDLS, CDR2 YYNGEE. The length of the CDR3 is 15 residues. This CDR3 is CASSVFSGDTDTQYF. The CDR3 DNA reads TGTGCCAGCAGCGTTTTTAGCGGGGACACAGATACGCAGTATTTT.

The V gene is TRBV6-5, the J gene TRBJ2-1, with 10 bases aligning to TRBD2. Germline loops: CDR1 MNHEY, CDR2 SVGAGI. The ends lost 0 bases at V and 5 bases at J; junction bases unmatched: 7. The CDR3 spans 17 residues. CDR3 residues: CASSYSPTSGVHNEQFF. Written as DNA, the CDR3 is TGTGCCAGCAGTTACTCGCCTACTAGCGGGGTCCACAATGAGCAGTTCTTC.

This chain joins TRBV6-2 or TRBV6-3 and TRBJ1-2; D is unresolved. There are 13 residues in the CDR3. The V and J ends lost 2 bases and 6 bases respectively, with 10 bases between them. Germline V gene lookup returns CDR1 MNHEY and CDR2 SVGEGT. The CDR3 DNA follows: TGTGCCAGCAGTTACCCCCCAATGGATGGCTACACCTTC. Residues: CASSYPPMDGYTF.

The V gene is TRBV29-1, the J gene TRBJ2-7; D gene ambiguous. The CDR3 sequence is 14 residues long. V was trimmed by 5 bases and J by 2 bases, leaving 16 bases between them. The germline V gene encodes CDR1 SQVTM and CDR2 ANQGSEA. CDR3 sequence (DNA): TGCAGCGTTCAGGTGATCTTGTCCCCCTACGAGCAGTACTTC. It is translated as CSVQVILSPYEQYF.

A single count supports this clonotype. This rearrangement joins TRBV7-2 to TRBJ1-2, with D tentatively TRBD1 (6 bases). The germline V gene has CDR1 SGHTA and CDR2 FQGNSA. The CDR3 is 12 residues long. V shed 4 bases and J shed 8 bases, with 11 bases lying between them. CDR3: CASSSQGRGYTF. CDR3 coding DNA: TGTGCCAGCAGCTCCCAGGGGAGAGGCTACACCTTC.

This clonotype was picked up one time. The chain uses TRBV27 and TRBJ2-5, with D perhaps assigned TRBD1 or TRBD2 (5 bases each). CDR3 length: 14 residues. Germline V lookup: CDR1 MNHEY, CDR2 SMNVEV (reference sequence). The V end was cut by 7 bases, the J end by 2 bases, with 14 bases between. The CDR3 DNA follows: TGTGCCAGCAACCCGGGGACGACTCAAGAGACCCAGTACTTC. The encoded protein is CASNPGTTQETQYF.

This chain joins TRBV3-1 and TRBJ2-1; D is perhaps TRBD1 (5 bases). This CDR3 has 13 residues. The germline V gene encodes CDR1 LGHDT and CDR2 YNNKEL (reference sequence). V was trimmed by 2 bases and J by 9 bases, leaving 11 bases between them. CDR3 in DNA: TGTGCCAGCAGCCAACTGGGGCTGGGTGAGCAGTTCTTC. Amino acids: CASSQLGLGEQFF.